This T cell receptor beta chain stems from a study of cytomegalovirus exposure and HLA in healthy donors. The table lists this clone with a count of one. Its target is not known. Trimming removed 1 base from V and 15 bases from J, with 16 bases in between. The CDR3 runs to 13 residues. From germline, CDR1 is SGHAT and CDR2 FQNNGV. Study-wide findings and caveats: Analyses of presence/absence relied on an assumption of roughly uniform sequencing depth across donors. TCR beta chain V- and J-gene trimming was linked, in a later analysis, to a missense variant in DCLRE1C.

Use of 60 Vbeta and 13 Jbeta primers characterized the PCR. Clones were read by immunoSEQ multiplex PCR, and TCRdb kept only the in-frame ones, dropping some. The table has about 200,000 clones, roughly three quarters seen once. This clonotype was obtained from a male donor in good health and CMV-seropositive. Sequencing used PBMCs. The chain joins TRBV11-2 to TRBJ2-1, with TRBD1 as a possible D gene (5 bases). CDR3 sequence: CASSLGQQVTLFF. CDR3 DNA sequence: TGTGCCAGCAGCTTAGGACAGCAGGTCACACTGTTCTTC.